This T cell receptor (beta chain) was obtained from a study of blood T cells in healthy people across ages. The overall study: Roughly one uniquely barcoded beta molecule per two T cells was captured. Study outcomes and limitations: Age showed a roughly linear inverse relationship with TCR beta diversity per million T cells.

Next came a second PCR, run for about 7 to 12 cycles, which used a sample-barcoded 5' primer along with a J-beta primer mix. Through a template-switch adaptor with 12 random nucleotides, each cDNA molecule received a tag. From the 5' RACE reads, TCRdb called clonotypes with MiXCR, one entry per CDR3 protein. The sample yields roughly 1.5 million distinct CDR3 sequences, 42% seen once. The CDR3 has 16 residues. Trimming stripped 5 bases from V and 5 bases from J, with 19 bases between. The V gene's germline CDR1 is LNHNV and CDR2 YYDKDF (reference sequence). With regard to this clonotype: The target antigen is unknown.

This TCR was recovered from a woman between 18 and 30 years old in good health. The source material was blood. This sequence joins TRBV15 and TRBJ1-5; D might be TRBD1 (5 bases). CDR3 sequence: CATSGLLKGRDQPQHF. The CDR3 coding sequence is TGTGCCACCAGCGGATTGTTAAAGGGGAGGGATCAGCCCCAGCATTTT.